Detailed here is one T cell receptor (beta chain). Authors' processing steps: Reference gene primer amplification gave nucleated cell count estimates. Here immunoSEQ multiplex PCR was the method, and the copy in TCRdb shows in-frame clones only, minus some. V and J calls and clone size are given by that table; D and trimming were obtained from the DNA. The sample contains under 250,000 clones, over 85% of which appear only once. This sample stems from a study of blood T cell repertoires in COVID-19. Looking at the study overall: Researchers got acute and convalescent COVID-19 samples from the United States, Italy and Spain.

Germline CDR1 SGHRS, CDR2 YFSETQ. Trimming cost V 0 bases and J 6 bases; bases outside gene matches: 3. The CDR3 contains 15 residues. Individuals aged about 18 to 89 years were recruited from roughly 23 US areas. Participant-reported clinical history was the basis for cohort assignment. The sample taken for sequencing was PBMCs or T cells enriched from blood (not recorded which). V and J are TRBV5-1 and TRBJ1-4; 9 bases are shared with TRBD1. The receptor's source is a woman in her 30s with acute COVID-19. The CDR3 region is CASSLETGGHEKLFF. The CDR3 nucleotides read TGCGCCAGCAGCTTGGAAACAGGGGGCCATGAAAAACTGTTTTTT.